This T cell receptor (beta chain) was recorded in a study of T cells after yellow fever vaccination. General study results and limits: Highly abundant clonotypes carried over from the bulk population could end up in FACS-sorted repertoires as contaminants.

Comment on this clonotype: Its antigen is currently unknown.

TCRdb re-called the 5' RACE reads through MiXCR, storing one row per CDR3 protein. The table lists 300,000 to 400,000 distinct CDR3 sequences, 7.5% to 9% of them singletons. V gave up 4 bases and J gave up 6 bases, with 6 bases separating them. This CDR3 contains 10 residues. Germline CDR1 and CDR2: SQVTM and ANQGSEA. V usage is TRBV29-1 and J usage is TRBJ1-2; D gene uncertain. Sequencing used PBMCs, obtained on the day of the first yellow fever vaccination. The clonotype originates from a young man who received the YFV17D yellow fever vaccine. For the CDR3, the DNA is TGCAGCGTTGTAAGGGATGGCTACACCTTC. Protein sequence: CSVVRDGYTF. Together with reference TRBV29-1 and TRBJ1-2, the CDR3 gives the full variable domain: SAVISQKPSRDICQRGTSLTIQCQVDSQVTMMFWYRQQPGQSLTLIATANQGSEATYESGFVIDKFPISRPNLTFSTLTVSNMSPEDSSIYLCSVVRDGYTFGSGTRLTVV.